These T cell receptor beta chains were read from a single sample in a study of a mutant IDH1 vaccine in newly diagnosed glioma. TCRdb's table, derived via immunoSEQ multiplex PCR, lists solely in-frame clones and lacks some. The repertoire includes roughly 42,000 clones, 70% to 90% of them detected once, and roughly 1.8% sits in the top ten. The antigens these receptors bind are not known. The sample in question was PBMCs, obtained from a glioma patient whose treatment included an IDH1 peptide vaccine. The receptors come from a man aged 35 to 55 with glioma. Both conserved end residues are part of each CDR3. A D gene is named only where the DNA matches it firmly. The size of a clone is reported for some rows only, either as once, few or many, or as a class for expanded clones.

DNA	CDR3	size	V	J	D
TGTGCCAGCAGTTTATATATGACGCGGGAGGGCCTAGTTACGCAGTATTTT	CASSLYMTREGLVTQYF	-	TRBV27	TRBJ2-3	TRBD2
TGTGCCAGCAGTTACGGGACATATAATTCACCCCTCCACTTT	CASSYGTYNSPLHF	-	TRBV6-5	TRBJ1-6	-
TGTGCCAGCAGTAAGGGACAGGGGGACTATGGCTACACCTTC	CASSKGQGDYGYTF	-	TRBV2	TRBJ1-2	TRBD1
TGCGCCAGCAGCTTGGCGGACGAGCAGTACTTC	CASSLADEQYF	-	TRBV5-1	TRBJ2-7	-
TGCGCCAGCAGCTTGGAGGGCAGGTCCTACGAGCAGTACTTC	CASSLEGRSYEQYF	-	TRBV5-1	TRBJ2-7	-
TGTGCCAGTAGTATATGGAGGCCGACCGGGGCCAACGTCCTGACTTTC	CASSIWRPTGANVLTF	few	TRBV19	TRBJ2-6	-
TGTGCCAGCAGCTTAGGCGGCGGGCCCCTAACGCAGTATTTT	CASSLGGGPLTQYF	-	TRBV7-9	TRBJ2-3	-
TGCGCCAGCAGCCCCACTAGCGGGAGTAATCACGAGCAGTACTTC	CASSPTSGSNHEQYF	once	TRBV5-1	TRBJ2-7	TRBD2
TGCGCCAGCAGCCAAGAACATGGGATACAGGGGAGGGTGAACTTC	CASSQEHGIQGRVNF	-	TRBV4-3	TRBJ2-7	-
TGCGCCAGCAGCACCTTAGGATTACAAGCTGGAAACACCATATATTTT	CASSTLGLQAGNTIYF	once	TRBV4-1	TRBJ1-3	-
TGTGCCAGTAGTTCCGGGACTAGCGGGAACAATGAGCAGTTCTTC	CASSSGTSGNNEQFF	-	TRBV19	TRBJ2-1	TRBD2
TGTGCCAGCAGCTTACACAGGGGAGGCGCTGAAGCTTTCTTT	CASSLHRGGAEAFF	-	TRBV11-1	TRBJ1-1	TRBD1
TGTGCCAGCCCAGCCGGCGGAGGGAGCGAAAAACTGTTTTTT	CASPAGGGSEKLFF	-	TRBV2	TRBJ1-4	-
TGTGCCAGCAGCCAAACCGGGAGGGCCACCGGGGAGCTGTTTTTT	CASSQTGRATGELFF	-	TRBV7-2	TRBJ2-2	TRBD2
TGTGCCAGCAGTGAAGGGGTAGCGGAATGGAACAATGAGCAGTTCTTC	CASSEGVAEWNNEQFF	-	TRBV6-1	TRBJ2-1	-
TGTGCCAGCGGCGGGACAGAGGCCTACAATGAGCAGTTCTTC	CASGGTEAYNEQFF	-	TRBV2	TRBJ2-1	-
TGTGCCAGCAGCCAGACAGGGCCCTATGGCTACACCTTC	CASSQTGPYGYTF	-	TRBV4-2	TRBJ1-2	TRBD1
TGTGCCAGCCCTCATGTAGGGGGCACAGATACGCAGTATTTT	CASPHVGGTDTQYF	-	TRBV5-4	TRBJ2-3	-